Below are 30 T cell receptor beta chains sequenced from a single sample in a study of blood T cell repertoires in COVID-19. Profiled with immunoSEQ multiplex PCR; TCRdb holds only in-frame clones, not every one. The repertoire consists of around 310,000 clones, with roughly 90% occurring once and the leading ten covering less than 9.5%. The specimen sequenced was PBMCs or T cells enriched from blood (not recorded which). The receptors originated from a woman younger than 45 who had recovered from COVID-19.

In nucleotides, the CDR3 is TGTGCCAGCTCTCCTGACCAGAGGGGGACTGAAGCTTTCTTT. Its translation: CASSPDQRGTEAFF. The J gene is TRBJ1-1, the V gene TRBV18, with D tentatively TRBD1 (6 bases). In germline, CDR1 is KGHSH, CDR2 LQKENI. CDR3 size: 14 residues. The V gene lost 6 bases and the J gene lost 5 bases, with 16 bases spanning the gap.

This clone occurred once. The chain has TRBV27 and TRBJ1-1; perhaps TRBD1 as D (5 bases). Per germline, CDR1 MNHEY and CDR2 SMNVEV (reference sequence). V was pared by 8 bases and J by 7 bases, with 17 bases between. This CDR3 is 13 amino acids long. The CDR3 is CASGSGGRIEAFF. DNA for the CDR3: TGTGCCAGCGGTTCGGGGGGACGGATTGAAGCTTTCTTT.

The chain carries TRBV6-5 and TRBJ2-3, with a possible D match to TRBD1 (5 bases). This CDR3 spans 14 amino acids. In germline, CDR1 is MNHEY, CDR2 SVGAGI. V was cut by 6 bases and J by 2 bases, with 12 bases left in between. The CDR3 reads CASSDRQTTDTQYF. The CDR3 nucleotides read TGTGCCAGCAGCGATAGACAGACCACAGATACGCAGTATTTT.

The chain carries TRBV29-1 and TRBJ2-7; D gene ambiguous. Germline V lookup: CDR1 SQVTM, CDR2 ANQGSEA. The V end was cut by 4 bases, the J end by 3 bases, with 7 bases between. CDR3 length: 11 residues. The CDR3 region is CSVVQNYEQYF. The DNA for the CDR3 is TGCAGCGTTGTACAGAACTACGAGCAGTACTTC.

The chain uses TRBV11-1 and TRBJ1-5; D gene unclear. The CDR3 spans 14 residues. Germline assignment: CDR1 SGHAT and CDR2 FQDESV (reference sequence). Trimming removed 5 bases at V and 4 bases at J, with 12 bases between. This chain's CDR3 is CASSPDGRNQPQHF. In DNA form, the CDR3 reads TGTGCCAGCAGCCCCGATGGGAGGAATCAGCCCCAGCATTTT.

Only one count was recorded for this clone. The chain carries TRBV6-6 and TRBJ1-3, with TRBD1 as a possible D gene (6 bases). Trimming shortened V by 0 bases and J by 0 bases, and 9 bases separated the two germline ends. CDR1 MNHNY and CDR2 SVGAGI come from the germline V gene (reference sequence). This CDR3 is 16 amino acids long. CDR3 DNA sequence: TGTGCCAGCAGTTACTCGGACAGCCTCTCTGGAAACACCATATATTTT. Protein product: CASSYSDSLSGNTIYF.

The rearrangement uses TRBV11-2 and TRBJ2-7, with a weak D call TRBD1 (6 bases). V was clipped by 5 bases and J by 3 bases, with 17 bases between them. Per germline, CDR1 SGHAT and CDR2 FQNNGV. CDR3 size: 15 residues. This chain's CDR3 is CASSAQTGLNYEQYF. CDR3 DNA sequence: TGTGCCAGCAGCGCCCAGACAGGACTCAACTACGAGCAGTACTTC.

The chain employs TRBV12-3 or TRBV12-4 and TRBJ2-3, with a possible D match to TRBD1 (5 bases). Trimming shortened V by 6 bases and J by 5 bases, and 12 bases separated the two germline ends. This CDR3 is built from 13 residues. Here the CDR3 reads CASSLLTGDTQYF. The CDR3 DNA reads TGTGCCAGCAGCCTCCTAACAGGAGATACGCAGTATTTT.

This chain links TRBV6-4 with TRBJ1-2; no clear D. Germline V gene lookup returns CDR1 MRHNA and CDR2 SNTAGT. V was pared by 2 bases and J by 2 bases, with 6 bases between. CDR3 length: 13 residues. CDR3 sequence (DNA): TGTGCCAGCAGTGACGACAAGAACTATGGCTACACCTTC. As protein: CASSDDKNYGYTF.

This rearrangement joins TRBV2 to TRBJ1-3; 7 bases map to TRBD1. This CDR3 contains 15 residues. Trimming at V came to 4 bases and at J to 3 bases, leaving 6 bases not matched to a gene. The V gene's germline CDR1 is SNHLY and CDR2 FYNNEI. CDR3 sequence: CASSAGQSSGNTIYF. In nucleotides, the CDR3 is TGTGCCAGCAGTGCGGGACAGTCAAGTGGAAACACCATATATTTT.

CDR3 DNA: TGTGCCATCAGTGCGCACAGGGGGACCCCTCCAATGAACTATGGCTACACCTTC. Protein product: CAISAHRGTPPMNYGYTF. V usage is TRBV10-3 and J usage is TRBJ1-2; TRBD1 matches 8 bases. This CDR3 comprises 18 residues. Germline assignment: CDR1 ENHRY and CDR2 SYGVKD. Losses at the gene ends were 4 bases for V and 2 bases for J; bases not matched to a gene: 15.

The chain combines TRBV10-2 with TRBJ2-1; 13 bases align to TRBD2. V was clipped by 6 bases and J by 10 bases; unmatched bases: 6. Germline CDR1 reads WSHSY; CDR2 reads SAAADI. The CDR3 consists of 14 residues. The CDR3 DNA reads as TGCGCCAGCAGGTCGGGACTAGCGGGGAACGAGCAGTTCTTC. It codes for CASRSGLAGNEQFF.

The chain combines TRBV5-4 with TRBJ2-1; 11 nucleotides align to TRBD2. V dropped 3 bases and J dropped 5; count of bases not matched to a gene: 4. The V gene's germline CDR1 is SGHNT and CDR2 YYREEE (reference sequence). This CDR3 spans 15 amino acids. In nucleotides, the CDR3 is TGTGCCAGCAGCTCCGGACTAGCGGGTAACAATGAGCAGTTCTTC. Amino acid sequence: CASSSGLAGNNEQFF.

The rearrangement links TRBV27 to TRBJ2-1; D call uncertain. Trimming took 5 bases from V and 5 from J, leaving 16 bases between them. Germline values: CDR1 MNHEY, CDR2 SMNVEV (reference sequence). The CDR3 spans 15 residues. In nucleotides, the CDR3 is TGTGCCAGCAGTATAGACTCTATCCCGAACAATGAGCAGTTCTTC. Translated: CASSIDSIPNNEQFF.

This rearrangement joins TRBV5-1 to TRBJ1-1, with 7 bases that match TRBD1. The V segment lost 2 bases and the J segment 3 bases; nucleotides outside the gene matches: 7. Germline V gene lookup returns CDR1 SGHRS and CDR2 YFSETQ. CDR3 length equals 15 residues. CDR3 nucleotide sequence: TGCGCCAGCAGCTTCAGGGCCCAGGGGGACACTGAAGCTTTCTTT. Translating gives CASSFRAQGDTEAFF.

The CDR3, as DNA: TGTGCCATCAGTTTACTAGCGGGGAAATCAGGCTACGAGCAGTACTTC. The encoded protein is CAISLLAGKSGYEQYF. The chain carries TRBV10-3 and TRBJ2-7, with 10 bases fitting TRBD2. The V and J ends lost 5 bases and 3 bases, in that order; junction bases with no gene match: 10. The CDR3 covers 16 residues. Looked up from germline, CDR1 is ENHRY and CDR2 is SYGVKD.

This clone has more than one count but fewer than ten. This chain connects TRBV9 to TRBJ2-5; 10 bases are a match to TRBD2. The junction had 12 bases not matched to a gene; V was cut back by 3 bases and J by 4 bases. Germline V gene lookup returns CDR1 SGDLS and CDR2 YYNGEE. The length of the CDR3 is 17 residues. CDR3 sequence reads: CASSEGAGLAERETQYF. For the CDR3, the DNA is TGTGCCAGCAGCGAGGGGGCTGGACTAGCGGAGCGAGAGACCCAGTACTTC.

V gene TRBV27 combines with J gene TRBJ1-1; D call uncertain. Germline V gene sequence: CDR1 MNHEY, CDR2 SMNVEV (reference sequence). CDR3 length: 14 amino acids. V lost 6 bases and J 1 base, leaving 12 bases between the germline ends. Here the CDR3 DNA reads TGTGCCAGCAGCCCTTTTCGACAGAACACTGAAGCTTTCTTT. This encodes CASSPFRQNTEAFF.

The chain joins TRBV28 to TRBJ1-2; perhaps TRBD1 as D (5 bases). The CDR3 consists of 14 residues. Germline loops: CDR1 MDHEN, CDR2 SYDVKM. The germline V and J ends were trimmed by 4 bases and 8 bases, with 17 bases remaining between them. CDR3 bases: TGTGCCAGCAGTTCCCCTAACCGCGGGGGAGGCTACACCTTC. It codes for CASSSPNRGGGYTF.

The chain has TRBV5-4 and TRBJ2-5, with D tentatively TRBD1 (5 bases). The germline V gene encodes CDR1 SGHNT and CDR2 YYREEE (reference sequence). The CDR3 loop spans 16 amino acids. Trimming cost V 1 base and J 5 bases, with 18 bases left between them. The chain's CDR3 is CASSLPPGSSGETQYF. CDR3 in DNA: TGTGCCAGCAGCTTGCCACCGGGCTCCTCAGGGGAGACCCAGTACTTC.

This chain uses TRBV27 with TRBJ1-4, with 7 bases fitting TRBD1. The CDR3 sequence is 16 residues long. The germline V gene has CDR1 MNHEY and CDR2 SMNVEV (reference sequence). With 5 bases clipped from V and 8 bases from J, the junction kept 14 bases outside the gene matches. CDR3 coding DNA: TGTGCCAGCAGTCCCGACAGGGCTTTTCTGGGAGAAAAACTGTTTTTT. Translated: CASSPDRAFLGEKLFF. The variable domain in full, with the rest retrieved from reference TRBV27 and TRBJ1-4, is EAQVTQNPRYLITVTGKKLTVTCSQNMNHEYMSWYRQDPGLGLRQIYYSMNVEVTDKGDVPEGYKVSRKEKRNFPLILESPSPNQTSLYFCASSPDRAFLGEKLFFGSGTQLSVL.

The V call is TRBV2, the J call TRBJ2-5; no clear D. This CDR3 spans 15 amino acids. V gave up 1 base and J gave up 2 bases, with 11 bases separating them. Germline CDR1 reads SNHLY; CDR2 reads FYNNEI. This CDR3 is CASSEGTVPQETQYF. DNA of the CDR3: TGTGCCAGCAGTGAAGGTACTGTGCCACAAGAGACCCAGTACTTC. Filled out from reference TRBV2 and TRBJ2-5, the complete variable domain reads EPEVTQTPSHQVTQMGQEVILRCVPISNHLYFYWYRQILGQKVEFLVSFYNNEISEKSEIFDDQFSVERPDGSNFTLKIRSTKLEDSAMYFCASSEGTVPQETQYFGPGTRLLVL.

The sample holds a few counts of this clone. The chain employs TRBV5-4 and TRBJ2-1, with D possibly TRBD2 on 5 matching bases. This CDR3 region has 14 residues. Germline CDR1 SGHNT, CDR2 YYREEE (reference sequence). With 9 bases removed from V and 0 bases from J, the gap between germline ends came to 13 bases. The CDR3 DNA reads as TGTGCCACATCTGGAGGTTACTCCTACAATGAGCAGTTCTTC. As protein: CATSGGYSYNEQFF.

This chain connects TRBV11-2 to TRBJ2-1; TRBD2 matches at 8 bases. The V gene end was trimmed by 5 bases and the J gene end by 5 bases; junction bases not matched to a gene: 14. In germline, CDR1 is SGHAT, CDR2 FQNNGV. The CDR3 loop spans 17 amino acids. The CDR3 loop reads CASSTVKGLEGHNEQFF. In DNA, the CDR3 is TGTGCCAGCAGCACCGTGAAGGGACTAGAAGGGCACAATGAGCAGTTCTTC.

V usage is TRBV24-1 and J usage is TRBJ2-2, with TRBD1 identical over 9 bases. V gave up 4 bases and J gave up 2 bases; unmatched junction bases: 7. The CDR3 is made up of 17 amino acids. Germline CDR1 is KGHDR and CDR2 is SFDVKD. The CDR3 reads CATSDSGTGFNTGELFF. CDR3 DNA: TGTGCCACCAGTGACTCAGGGACAGGGTTTAACACCGGGGAGCTGTTTTTT.

The V and J genes are TRBV18 and TRBJ1-1; no clear D gene. The V end lost 3 bases, the J end lost 0 bases, and 11 bases lay between the germline ends. The CDR3 has 15 amino acids. CDR1 and CDR2 (germline): KGHSH, LQKENI. This CDR3 reads CASSPTWTVNTEAFF. CDR3 DNA: TGTGCCAGCTCACCGACCTGGACTGTGAACACTGAAGCTTTCTTT. Looking up the rest from reference TRBV18 and TRBJ1-1 gives the full variable domain: NAGVMQNPRHLVRRRGQEARLRCSPMKGHSHVYWYRQLPEEGLKFMVYLQKENIIDESGMPKERFSAEFPKEGPSILRIQQVVRGDSAAYFCASSPTWTVNTEAFFGQGTRLTVV.

The CDR3 loop is CASSLEGGFHGYTF. CDR3 in DNA: TGTGCCAGCAGCTTAGAGGGGGGGTTCCATGGCTACACCTTC. V gene TRBV7-9 combines with J gene TRBJ1-2, with a weak D call TRBD1 (6 bases). The V gene lost 1 base and the J gene lost 6 bases, with 12 bases spanning the gap. Germline V gene lookup returns CDR1 SEHNR and CDR2 FQNEAQ (reference sequence). The CDR3 extends over 14 amino acids.

V and J are TRBV7-9 and TRBJ1-4; 7 nucleotides agree with TRBD1. Germline CDR1 SEHNR, CDR2 FQNEAQ (reference sequence). The CDR3 is made up of 14 amino acids. Unmatched junction bases numbered 3, after V lost 4 bases and J lost 4 bases. The CDR3 sequence is CASSSGQLNEKLFF. DNA of the CDR3: TGTGCCAGCAGCTCGGGACAGCTTAATGAAAAACTGTTTTTT. Full variable domain (remainder filled in from reference TRBV7-9 and TRBJ1-4): DTGVSQNPRHKITKRGQNVTFRCDPISEHNRLYWYRQTLGQGPEFLTYFQNEAQLEKSRLLSDRFSAERPKGSFSTLEIQRTEQGDSAMYLCASSSGQLNEKLFFGSGTQLSVL.

The chain has TRBV19 and TRBJ1-1; perhaps TRBD1 as D (5 bases). The CDR3 covers 14 residues. Germline assignment: CDR1 LNHDA and CDR2 SQIVND (reference sequence). V shed 6 bases and J shed 1 base, with 12 bases lying between them. The CDR3 loop reads CASRFRGGNTEAFF. The CDR3 coding sequence is TGTGCCAGTAGATTTAGGGGAGGGAACACTGAAGCTTTCTTT.

The chain recombines TRBV20-1 with TRBJ2-2; D is undetermined. V lost 3 bases to trimming and J lost 6 bases, with 8 bases between them. CDR1 is DFQATT, CDR2 SNEGSKA, per germline (reference sequence). CDR3 length: 12 residues. CDR3 sequence reads: CSASPGPGELFF. The CDR3 DNA sequence: TGCAGTGCTAGTCCCGGTCCCGGGGAGCTGTTTTTT.